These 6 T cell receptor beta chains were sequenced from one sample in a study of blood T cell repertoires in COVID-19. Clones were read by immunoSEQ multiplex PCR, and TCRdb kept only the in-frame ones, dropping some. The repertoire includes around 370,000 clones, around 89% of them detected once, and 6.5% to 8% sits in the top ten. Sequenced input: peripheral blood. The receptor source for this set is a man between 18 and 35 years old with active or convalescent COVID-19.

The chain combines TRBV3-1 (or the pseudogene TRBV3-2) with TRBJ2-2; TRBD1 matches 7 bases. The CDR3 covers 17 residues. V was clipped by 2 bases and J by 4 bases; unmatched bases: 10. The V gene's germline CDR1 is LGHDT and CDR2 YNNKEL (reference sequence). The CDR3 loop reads CASSQRNRQGATGELFF. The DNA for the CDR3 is TGTGCCAGCAGCCAAAGGAACCGACAGGGAGCCACCGGGGAGCTGTTTTTT.

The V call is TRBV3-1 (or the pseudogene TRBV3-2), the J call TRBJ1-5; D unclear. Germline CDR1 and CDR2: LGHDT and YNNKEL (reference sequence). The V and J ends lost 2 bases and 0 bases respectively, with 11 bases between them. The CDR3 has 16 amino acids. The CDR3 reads CASSQSGGGSNQPQHF. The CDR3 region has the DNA TGTGCCAGCAGCCAATCCGGAGGCGGTAGCAATCAGCCCCAGCATTTT.

The CDR3 spells CASSFGAKPYNEQFF. Written as DNA, the CDR3 is TGTGCCAGCAGCTTCGGAGCCAAGCCCTACAATGAGCAGTTCTTC. The chain is built from TRBV5-4 and TRBJ2-1, with D unresolved. CDR1 and CDR2 from the germline V gene are SGHNT and YYREEE (reference sequence). V was pared by 2 bases and J by 2 bases, with 11 bases between. The CDR3 sequence is 15 residues long.

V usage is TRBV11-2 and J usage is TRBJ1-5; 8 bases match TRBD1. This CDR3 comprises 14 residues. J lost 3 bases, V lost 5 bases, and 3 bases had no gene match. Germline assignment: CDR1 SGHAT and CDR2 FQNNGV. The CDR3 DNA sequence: TGTGCCAGCAGCCCGACAGGGGTCAATCAGCCCCAGCATTTT. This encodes CASSPTGVNQPQHF.

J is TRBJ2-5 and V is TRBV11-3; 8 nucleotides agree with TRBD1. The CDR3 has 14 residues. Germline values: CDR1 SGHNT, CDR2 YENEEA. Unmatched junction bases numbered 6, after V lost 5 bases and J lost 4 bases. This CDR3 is CASSQGAHTETQYF. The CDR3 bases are TGTGCCAGCAGCCAGGGGGCCCACACAGAGACCCAGTACTTC.

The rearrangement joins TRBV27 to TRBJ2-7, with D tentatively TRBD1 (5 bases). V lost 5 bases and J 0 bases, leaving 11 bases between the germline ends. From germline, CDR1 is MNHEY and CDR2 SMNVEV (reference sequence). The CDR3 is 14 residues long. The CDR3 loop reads CASSPATASYEQYF. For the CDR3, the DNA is TGTGCCAGCAGTCCGGCGACAGCCTCCTACGAGCAGTACTTC.